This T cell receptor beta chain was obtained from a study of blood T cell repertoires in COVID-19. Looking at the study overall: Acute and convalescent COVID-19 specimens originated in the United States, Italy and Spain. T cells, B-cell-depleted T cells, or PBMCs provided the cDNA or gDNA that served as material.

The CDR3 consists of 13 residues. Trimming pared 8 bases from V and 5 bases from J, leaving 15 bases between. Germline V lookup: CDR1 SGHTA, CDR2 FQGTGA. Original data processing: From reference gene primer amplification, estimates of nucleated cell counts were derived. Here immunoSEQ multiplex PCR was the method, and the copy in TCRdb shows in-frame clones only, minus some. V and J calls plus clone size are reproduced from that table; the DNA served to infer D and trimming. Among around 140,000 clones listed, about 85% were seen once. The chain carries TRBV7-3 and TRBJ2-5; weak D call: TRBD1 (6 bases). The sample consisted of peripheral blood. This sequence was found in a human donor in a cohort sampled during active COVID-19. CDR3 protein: CASGRGGGETQYF. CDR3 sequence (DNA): TGTGCCAGCGGCCGTGGGGGCGGGGAGACCCAGTACTTC. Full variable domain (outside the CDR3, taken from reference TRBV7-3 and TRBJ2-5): GAGVSQTPSNKVTEKGKYVELRCDPISGHTALYWYRQSLGQGPEFLIYFQGTGAADDSGLPNDRFFAVRPEGSVSTLKIQRTERGDSAVYLCASGRGGGETQYFGPGTRLLVL.